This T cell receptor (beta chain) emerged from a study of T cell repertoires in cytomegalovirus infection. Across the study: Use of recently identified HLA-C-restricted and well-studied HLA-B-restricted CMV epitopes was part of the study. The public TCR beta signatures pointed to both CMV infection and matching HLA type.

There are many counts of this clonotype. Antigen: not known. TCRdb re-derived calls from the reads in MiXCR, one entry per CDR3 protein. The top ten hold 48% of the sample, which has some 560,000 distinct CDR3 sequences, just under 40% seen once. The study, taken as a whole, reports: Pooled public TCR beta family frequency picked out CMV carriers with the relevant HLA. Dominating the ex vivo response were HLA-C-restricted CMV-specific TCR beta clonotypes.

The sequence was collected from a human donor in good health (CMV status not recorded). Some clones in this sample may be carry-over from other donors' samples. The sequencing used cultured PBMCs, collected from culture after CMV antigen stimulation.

Here the CDR3 reads CASSSGTSGDTQYF. The CDR3 bases are TGTGCCAGCAGCTCAGGGACTAGCGGAGATACGCAGTATTTT. V gene TRBV7-2 combines with J gene TRBJ2-3, with 11 bases lining up with TRBD2. Germline CDR1 reads SGHTA; CDR2 reads FQGNSA. This CDR3 contains 14 residues. V was clipped by 4 bases and J by 5 bases; unmatched bases: 2.